Below are 26 T cell receptor beta chains sequenced from a single sample in a study of cytomegalovirus exposure and HLA in healthy donors. The protocol was immunoSEQ multiplex PCR, while the TCRdb copy is restricted to in-frame clones and leaves out a portion. This table has tens of thousands of clones, roughly 93% appearing once. Specimen: PBMCs. These TCRs come from a man aged 25 to 45 in good health and CMV-seronegative.

The V and J genes are TRBV30 and TRBJ2-7; D may be TRBD2 (7 bases). The germline V and J ends were trimmed by 6 bases and 0 bases, with 12 bases remaining between them. The CDR3 has 13 residues. Germline V gene lookup returns CDR1 GTSNPN and CDR2 SVGIG (reference sequence). CDR3 protein: CACRGGSSYEQYF. Written as DNA, the CDR3 is TGTGCCTGTAGGGGGGGGAGCTCCTACGAGCAGTACTTC.

The chain joins TRBV28 to TRBJ2-5; D might be TRBD2 (6 bases). The CDR3 contains 12 residues. Trimming left V 5 bases short and J 4 bases short, with 8 bases between. The germline CDR1 and CDR2 sequences are MDHEN and SYDVKM. The CDR3 reads CASSGTRETQYF. The CDR3 region has the DNA TGTGCCAGCAGTGGGACTCGAGAGACCCAGTACTTC.

J is TRBJ2-1 and V is TRBV6-4; 12 nucleotides match TRBD2. J was trimmed by 3 bases and V by 0 bases; bases with no gene match: 6. The CDR3 is 18 residues long. The germline CDR1 and CDR2 sequences are MRHNA and SNTAGT. This CDR3 is CASSDSPRLAGVYNEQFF. In nucleotides, the CDR3 is TGTGCCAGCAGTGACTCTCCTCGACTAGCGGGAGTCTACAATGAGCAGTTCTTC.

The count of this clone is one. The genes are TRBV27 and TRBJ1-1; D call uncertain. The CDR3 extends over 11 amino acids. Germline CDR1 is MNHEY and CDR2 is SMNVEV (reference sequence). The V gene lost 8 bases and the J gene lost 8 bases, with 12 bases spanning the gap. CDR3 coding DNA: TGTGCCAGCGAGAGGGCCTGGGAAGCTTTCTTT. Protein product: CASERAWEAFF.

V gene TRBV12-5 combines with J gene TRBJ2-1, with 7 positions matching TRBD2. The germline gives CDR1 LGHNT, CDR2 FRNRAP. The CDR3 runs 14 residues. The V segment lost 4 bases and the J segment 1 base; nucleotides outside the gene matches: 1. CDR3 protein: CASGWGGSYNEQFF. CDR3 nucleotide sequence: TGTGCTAGTGGTTGGGGGGGATCCTACAATGAGCAGTTCTTC.

The V call is TRBV9, the J call TRBJ2-1, with D possibly being TRBD2 (6 bases). The CDR3 sequence is 14 residues long. V was shortened by 2 bases and J by 9 bases, with 15 bases between the two germline ends. Germline loops: CDR1 SGDLS, CDR2 YYNGEE. In nucleotides, the CDR3 is TGTGCCAGCAGCGTTTCGACAGACGGGGGTGAGCAGTTCTTC. Translated: CASSVSTDGGEQFF.

This chain uses TRBV28 with TRBJ2-3, with 12 bases matching TRBD2. The length of the CDR3 is 14 residues. In germline, CDR1 is MDHEN, CDR2 SYDVKM. With 2 bases clipped from V and 8 bases from J, the junction kept 2 bases outside the gene matches. CDR3 sequence: CASSLGLAGITQYF. CDR3 in DNA: TGTGCCAGCAGTTTAGGACTAGCGGGGATTACGCAGTATTTT. Full variable domain (rest looked up from reference TRBV28 and TRBJ2-3): DVKVTQSSRYLVKRTGEKVFLECVQDMDHENMFWYRQDPGLGLRLIYFSYDVKMKEKGDIPEGYSVSREKKERFSLILESASTNQTSMYLCASSLGLAGITQYFGPGTRLTVL.

In its sample, this clone was seen once. This chain joins TRBV4-1 and TRBJ2-7, with 7 bases that match TRBD1. Germline CDR1 and CDR2: MGHRA and YSYEKL. The V gene end was trimmed by 1 base and the J gene end by 3 bases; junction bases not matched to a gene: 15. This CDR3 has 18 residues. The CDR3, as DNA: TGCGCCAGCAGCCAAGGTTCTCTGCCGGGACAGACTTTCTACGAGCAGTACTTC. It specifies CASSQGSLPGQTFYEQYF.

The chain has TRBV7-2 and TRBJ2-1; 7 nucleotides match TRBD2. The CDR3 sequence is 17 residues long. Germline assignment: CDR1 SGHTA and CDR2 FQGNSA. J lost 1 base, V lost 5 bases, and 11 bases had no gene match. CDR3: CASSPWAAGVSYNEQFF. The CDR3, as DNA: TGTGCCAGCAGCCCATGGGCTGCGGGGGTATCCTACAATGAGCAGTTCTTC.

The chain combines TRBV9 with TRBJ2-1, with 10 bases that match TRBD2. With 0 bases clipped from V and 8 bases from J, the junction kept 5 bases outside the gene matches. Germline CDR1 and CDR2: SGDLS and YYNGEE. The CDR3 is 15 residues long. Written as DNA, the CDR3 is TGTGCCAGCAGCGTAGGGGCTAGCGGGAGCCATGAGCAGTTCTTC. This encodes CASSVGASGSHEQFF. Looking up the rest from reference TRBV9 and TRBJ2-1 gives the full variable domain: DSGVTQTPKHLITATGQRVTLRCSPRSGDLSVYWYQQSLDQGLQFLIQYYNGEERAKGNILERFSAQQFPDLHSELNLSSLELGDSALYFCASSVGASGSHEQFFGPGTRLTVL.

This clone appeared a single time. The chain links TRBV5-5 to TRBJ1-4; 7 positions match TRBD1. This CDR3 contains 15 residues. CDR1 and CDR2 from the germline V gene are SGHKS and YYEKEE (reference sequence). Trimming removed 2 bases from V and 5 bases from J; junction bases left unmatched: 6. DNA for the CDR3: TGTGCCAGCAGCTTACAGGGGCGGGTGAATGAAAAACTGTTTTTT. It is translated as CASSLQGRVNEKLFF.

V is TRBV18 and J is TRBJ1-4; D not certain. CDR1 is KGHSH and CDR2 is LQKENI in the germline V gene. The CDR3 consists of 13 residues. V was cut by 3 bases and J by 8 bases, with 10 bases left in between. CDR3 DNA sequence: TGTGCCAGCTCACCGAATTTCAGAGAAAAACTGTTTTTT. Protein: CASSPNFREKLFF.

V usage is TRBV5-1 and J usage is TRBJ1-3, with D possibly matching TRBD1 (5 bases). Germline V gene sequence: CDR1 SGHRS, CDR2 YFSETQ. V lost 4 bases and J 2 bases, leaving 10 bases between the germline ends. The CDR3 contains 14 residues. This CDR3 is CASSVGEAGNTIYF. CDR3 in DNA: TGCGCCAGCAGCGTAGGGGAGGCTGGAAACACCATATATTTT.

The genes are TRBV15 and TRBJ2-3; TRBD2 matches 9 bases. Germline V gene sequence: CDR1 LNHNV, CDR2 YYDKDF (reference sequence). Trimming removed 0 bases from V and 6 bases from J; junction bases left unmatched: 4. This CDR3 comprises 15 residues. The CDR3 DNA reads as TGTGCCACCAGCAGAGAGCGGGGGGGAGTGGATACGCAGTATTTT. This gives the protein CATSRERGGVDTQYF. The full variable domain, rest sourced from reference TRBV15 and TRBJ2-3, is DAMVIQNPRYQVTQFGKPVTLSCSQTLNHNVMYWYQQKSSQAPKLLFHYYDKDFNNEADTPDNFQSRRPNTSFCFLDIRSPGLGDTAMYLCATSRERGGVDTQYFGPGTRLTVL.

The gene calls are TRBV18 and TRBJ2-7; 7 nucleotides line up with TRBD2. This CDR3 has 15 residues. V lost 5 bases, J lost 0 bases, and 7 bases stayed unmatched. Germline V CDR1 and CDR2: KGHSH, LQKENI. The CDR3 spells CASSSTRGISYEQYF. Written as DNA, the CDR3 is TGTGCCAGCTCATCCACGCGGGGGATCTCCTACGAGCAGTACTTC.

This chain joins TRBV6-5 and TRBJ1-1; D not certain. Germline V gene sequence: CDR1 MNHEY, CDR2 SVGAGI. V shed 2 bases and J shed 1 base, with 5 bases lying between them. The CDR3 covers 13 residues. CDR3 amino acids: CASSYGRNTEAFF. CDR3 sequence (DNA): TGTGCCAGCAGTTACGGCAGGAACACTGAAGCTTTCTTT.

The rearrangement joins TRBV28 to TRBJ1-5; 8 positions match TRBD1. Per germline, CDR1 MDHEN and CDR2 SYDVKM. V dropped 4 bases and J dropped 4; count of bases not matched to a gene: 12. This CDR3 spans 17 amino acids. The CDR3, as DNA: TGTGCCAGCAGTTCAGAGGGGCAGGGGGCGTCTAATCAGCCCCAGCATTTT. It specifies CASSSEGQGASNQPQHF. Full variable domain (rest looked up from reference TRBV28 and TRBJ1-5): DVKVTQSSRYLVKRTGEKVFLECVQDMDHENMFWYRQDPGLGLRLIYFSYDVKMKEKGDIPEGYSVSREKKERFSLILESASTNQTSMYLCASSSEGQGASNQPQHFGDGTRLSIL.

The J gene is TRBJ2-7, the V gene TRBV29-1, with a possible D match to TRBD2 (5 bases). Trimming removed 3 bases at V and 3 bases at J, with 18 bases between. The germline V gene has CDR1 SQVTM and CDR2 ANQGSEA. The CDR3 spans 15 residues. In DNA form, the CDR3 reads TGCAGCGTTGATCTTCGTGGCCCTGGGAGCTACGAGCAGTACTTC. Protein: CSVDLRGPGSYEQYF.

Only one count was recorded for this clone. The gene calls are TRBV5-1 and TRBJ2-1; 9 positions agree with TRBD2. Per the germline V gene, CDR1 is SGHRS and CDR2 is YFSETQ. V shed 6 bases and J 4 bases; nucleotides not matched to a gene: 5. The CDR3 consists of 14 residues. The CDR3 DNA reads as TGCGCCAGCACTCTAGCGGGGAGGTACAATGAGCAGTTCTTC. Residues: CASTLAGRYNEQFF. Together with reference TRBV5-1 and TRBJ2-1, the CDR3 gives the full variable domain: KAGVTQTPRYLIKTRGQQVTLSCSPISGHRSVSWYQQTPGQGLQFLFEYFSETQRNKGNFPGRFSGRQFSNSRSEMNVSTLELGDSALYLCASTLAGRYNEQFFGPGTRLTVL.

The chain carries TRBV6-6 and TRBJ1-3; no definite D call. The CDR3 runs to 14 residues. Trimming removed 4 bases at V and 1 base at J, with 8 bases between. Per the germline V gene, CDR1 is MNHNY and CDR2 is SVGAGI (reference sequence). CDR3 coding DNA: TGTGCCAGCAGTTTGACTTTATCTGGAAACACCATATATTTT. This encodes CASSLTLSGNTIYF.

This rearrangement joins TRBV29-1 to TRBJ2-1; 11 nucleotides match TRBD2. Germline CDR1 is SQVTM and CDR2 is ANQGSEA. The CDR3 is 13 residues long. Trimming took 8 bases from V and 5 from J; bases not matched to a gene: 5. The chain's CDR3 is CSFGTSGDNEQFF. For the CDR3, the DNA is TGCAGCTTCGGGACTAGCGGCGACAATGAGCAGTTCTTC.

This chain links TRBV5-1 with TRBJ2-6; possible D gene TRBD1, 5 bases. With 7 bases removed from V and 5 bases from J, the gap between germline ends came to 22 bases. CDR1 SGHRS and CDR2 YFSETQ come from the germline V gene. CDR3 size: 17 residues. The CDR3 is CASPPTGSQSRANVLTF. CDR3 sequence (DNA): TGCGCCAGCCCTCCTACAGGTTCACAAAGTCGGGCCAACGTCCTGACTTTC. Drawing the rest from reference TRBV5-1 and TRBJ2-6, the complete variable domain is KAGVTQTPRYLIKTRGQQVTLSCSPISGHRSVSWYQQTPGQGLQFLFEYFSETQRNKGNFPGRFSGRQFSNSRSEMNVSTLELGDSALYLCASPPTGSQSRANVLTFGAGSRLTVL.

The V call is TRBV30, the J call TRBJ1-3; D is undetermined. Germline V gene sequence: CDR1 GTSNPN, CDR2 SVGIG (reference sequence). The germline V and J ends were trimmed by 0 bases and 11 bases, with 14 bases remaining between them. The CDR3 sequence is 13 residues long. The CDR3 protein is CAWSVGFGSAIYF. The CDR3 nucleotides are TGTGCCTGGAGTGTTGGGTTCGGTAGCGCCATATATTTT. The full variable domain, completed using reference TRBV30 and TRBJ1-3, is SQTIHQWPATLVQPVGSPLSLECTVEGTSNPNLYWYRQAAGRGLQLLFYSVGIGQISSEVPQNLSASRPQDRQFILSSKKLLLSDSGFYLCAWSVGFGSAIYFGEGSWLTVV.

V gene TRBV27 combines with J gene TRBJ2-1; D is possibly TRBD2 (5 bases). CDR1 and CDR2 from the germline V gene are MNHEY and SMNVEV (reference sequence). V was pared by 0 bases and J by 9 bases, with 15 bases between. The CDR3 spans 15 residues. The chain's CDR3 is CASSLSIAIGGEQFF. CDR3 bases: TGTGCCAGCAGTTTATCGATTGCGATAGGAGGTGAGCAGTTCTTC.

This chain uses TRBV6-5 with TRBJ1-2; D is ambiguous. Per germline, CDR1 MNHEY and CDR2 SVGAGI. There are 11 residues in the CDR3. The V gene lost 6 bases and the J gene lost 8 bases, with 10 bases spanning the gap. This CDR3 reads CASSSVSGYTF. DNA of the CDR3: TGTGCCAGCAGCTCGGTTTCGGGCTACACCTTC.

The J gene is TRBJ2-5, the V gene TRBV28; 12 bases agree with TRBD2. The germline CDR1 and CDR2 sequences are MDHEN and SYDVKM. The CDR3 consists of 16 residues. After removal of 1 base from V and 2 bases from J, the junction contained 2 bases not matched to a gene. CDR3 sequence reads: CASSLSLAGGQETQYF. In DNA, the CDR3 is TGTGCCAGCAGTTTATCCCTAGCGGGGGGGCAAGAGACCCAGTACTTC.